Listed below are T cell receptor beta chains from one sample, sequenced in a study of cytomegalovirus exposure and HLA in healthy donors. The assay was immunoSEQ multiplex PCR, and TCRdb's table has in-frame clones only and misses some. This sample has roughly 220,000 clones, with 65% to 85% found just once. Sequenced: PBMCs. The receptors originated from a woman aged 25 to 45 in good health and CMV-seropositive. Both conserved end residues are part of each CDR3. A D gene is named only where the DNA matches it firmly. For some rows the clone size is stated as once, few or many, or as a class when expanded; others skip it.

J,length,D,size,V,CDR3,DNA
TRBJ1-2,13,TRBD1,-,TRBV7-2,CASSSTGVGGYTF,TGTGCCAGCAGTTCGACAGGGGTAGGTGGCTACACCTTC
TRBJ1-5,15,-,-,TRBV5-6,CASSLFGTRNQPQHF,TGTGCCAGCAGCTTGTTCGGGACACGAAATCAGCCCCAGCATTTT
TRBJ1-3,14,TRBD1,once,TRBV6-1,CASSATGSGNTIYF,TGTGCCAGCAGCGCGACAGGGTCTGGAAACACCATATATTTT
TRBJ1-2,13,-,-,TRBV6-5,CASSYSPGLGYTF,TGTGCCAGCAGCTATTCCCCAGGGCTCGGCTACACCTTC
TRBJ2-7,15,TRBD2,-,TRBV7-3,CASSLRGGSAYEQYF,TGTGCCAGCAGCTTAAGGGGCGGGAGTGCCTACGAGCAGTACTTC
TRBJ1-2,16,-,-,TRBV7-8,CASSLWANSEVYGYTF,TGTGCCAGCAGCTTGTGGGCAAACAGTGAAGTATATGGCTACACCTTC
TRBJ2-2,14,TRBD1,-,TRBV30,CAWRPGQETGELFF,TGTGCCTGGAGGCCGGGACAGGAGACCGGGGAGCTGTTTTTT
TRBJ1-5,15,TRBD1,once,TRBV28,CASSSFDRGNQPQHF,TGTGCCAGCAGTTCCTTCGACAGGGGCAATCAGCCCCAGCATTTT
TRBJ1-2,13,-,-,TRBV19,CASNREGNYGYTF,TGTGCCAGTAACAGGGAGGGGAACTATGGCTACACCTTC
TRBJ2-5,13,-,once,TRBV7-6,CASSQPRGETQYF,TGTGCCAGCAGCCAACCTCGAGGAGAGACCCAGTACTTC
TRBJ1-2,13,TRBD1,once,TRBV10-2,CASTLDRISGYTF,TGCGCCAGCACCCTGGACAGGATCAGTGGCTACACCTTC
TRBJ1-5,14,-,-,TRBV7-9,CASSLGGPNQPQHF,TGTGCCAGCAGCTTAGGGGGACCCAATCAGCCCCAGCATTTT
TRBJ2-1,15,TRBD2,-,TRBV7-9,CASSLASGRRNEQFF,TGTGCCAGCAGTCTGGCTAGCGGGAGAAGGAATGAGCAGTTCTTC
TRBJ2-1,14,TRBD2,-,TRBV5-1,CASSSNRLAVEQFF,TGCGCCAGCAGCTCCAACCGACTAGCGGTTGAGCAGTTCTTC
TRBJ2-1,14,-,-,TRBV9,CASSPRYSYNEQFF,TGTGCCAGCAGCCCTCGATATTCCTACAATGAGCAGTTCTTC
TRBJ2-5,13,-,-,TRBV27,CASRARDQETQYF,TGTGCCAGCAGGGCCAGGGACCAAGAGACCCAGTACTTC
TRBJ1-5,14,TRBD1,-,TRBV6-6,CASSDRVGNQPQHF,TGTGCCAGCAGTGACAGGGTTGGCAATCAGCCCCAGCATTTT
TRBJ2-4,15,-,-,TRBV4-2,CASSRAKEAKNIQYF,TGTGCCAGCAGCCGAGCCAAAGAGGCCAAAAACATTCAGTACTTC
TRBJ1-2,14,-,-,TRBV10-3,CAITPGQGGRGYTF,TGTGCCATCACTCCGGGACAAGGAGGTCGTGGCTACACCTTC
TRBJ2-1,18,TRBD2,few,TRBV7-7,CASSLGLAGGSSYNEQFF,TGTGCTAGCAGCTTAGGCCTAGCGGGAGGGAGCTCCTACAATGAGCAGTTCTTC
TRBJ2-1,11,-,-,TRBV30,CAWAQGDEQFF,TGTGCCTGGGCACAGGGCGATGAGCAGTTCTTC
TRBJ2-3,15,-,-,TRBV7-3,CASSLSGTQPDTQYF,TGTGCCAGCAGCCTTTCCGGGACTCAACCAGATACGCAGTATTTT
TRBJ1-2,15,-,-,TRBV7-2,CASSLDRQGTYGYTF,TGTGCCAGCAGCTTAGATCGCCAGGGAACATATGGCTACACCTTC
TRBJ1-1,14,-,few,TRBV7-9,CASSLAAEAPEAFF,TGTGCCAGCAGCTTAGCGGCGGAGGCCCCTGAAGCTTTCTTT
TRBJ2-1,13,-,few,TRBV19,CASSIAGYNEQFF,TGTGCCAGTAGTATAGCGGGATACAATGAGCAGTTCTTC
TRBJ2-1,15,-,-,TRBV7-3,CASSPDRSSYNEQFF,TGTGCCAGCAGCCCAGACAGGAGCTCCTACAATGAGCAGTTCTTC
TRBJ1-4,17,TRBD1,-,TRBV7-6,CASSLGRTGGTNEKLFF,TGTGCCAGCAGCTTAGGACGGACAGGGGGCACTAATGAAAAACTGTTTTTT
TRBJ2-1,15,TRBD2,-,TRBV4-1,CASSQGTSFYNEQFF,TGCGCCAGCAGCCAAGGGACTAGCTTCTACAATGAGCAGTTCTTC
TRBJ2-6,17,TRBD1,-,TRBV29-1,CSVEADRGSSGANVLTF,TGCAGCGTCGAAGCCGACAGGGGGAGCTCTGGGGCCAACGTCCTGACTTTC
TRBJ2-1,11,-,-,TRBV5-6,CASSLIDEQFF,TGTGCCAGCAGCTTAATAGATGAGCAGTTCTTC
TRBJ1-1,11,-,-,TRBV30,CAWITRTEAFF,TGTGCCTGGATCACAAGGACTGAAGCTTTCTTT
TRBJ1-5,16,-,-,TRBV18,CASSPPGGSINQPQHF,TGTGCCAGCTCACCACCCGGAGGGTCGATTAATCAGCCCCAGCATTTT
TRBJ2-5,16,TRBD1,-,TRBV15,CATSRPRTGEEETQYF,TGTGCCACCAGCAGACCTCGGACAGGGGAAGAGGAGACCCAGTACTTC
TRBJ2-3,16,TRBD2,many,TRBV6-1,CASSEALAGGTDTQYF,TGTGCCAGCAGTGAAGCGCTAGCGGGAGGCACAGATACGCAGTATTTT